This TCR beta chain was captured by sequencing in a study of T cell responses to AZD1222 COVID-19 vaccine (dated by TCRdb to 2020 to 2022). Turning to the overall study: TCR sequencing was performed for 230 to 250 trial participants, of whom roughly 200 were given two doses of AZD1222 and about 25 were given two doses of MenACWY control vaccine. Enrollment into the trials was organized by age into subgroups of 18-55, 56-69 and 70-plus years, and those subgroups contained roughly 140, 27 and 60 TCR-sequenced participants, respectively.

Findings and caveats that apply to the study as a whole: Participants were mostly white British, with more females than males. The authors suggested clonal diversity may have been underestimated. Because no day 14 peak-response samples were available, the repertoires could be characterized only after the peak T cell response. The vaccine-associated CD4 TCRs covered the entire spike protein, and the dominant responses fell in regions 160-218 and 743-854. The 56-69-year group was small, and its depth increase did not reach significance, likely because of low power. Spike-specific TCR breadth and depth rose significantly after two AZD1222 doses compared with day 0 and with MenACWY recipients. Reportedly, close to half of the unique spike-specific TCRs recognized epitopes lying outside the regions that are mutated in the B.1.351 and B.1.1.7 variants. Conclusions about previously exposed vaccinees are limited because only a handful of AZD1222 recipients were SARS-CoV-2 seropositive at baseline.

The CDR3 regions of human TCRbeta chains were analyzed by immunosequencing. The paper's data handling went like this. TCRs in the repertoires were compared against a reference library of SARS-CoV-2-specific TCRs that had been generated with the MIRA antigen-specificity platform. Breadth was defined as the fraction of unique TCRs that were SARS-CoV-2-associated. Depth was defined as the fraction of total T cells that were SARS-CoV-2-associated. Using the MIRA data, every spike-specific TCR was mapped to the spike region that the TCR reacted to and assigned to either a CD4 or a CD8 class. Log10-transformed breadth and depth values were compared by one-way ANOVA with Sidak's multiple comparisons tests. TCRdb's version of the immuneACCESS table is confined to in-frame rearrangements and falls short of the full clone set. An unresolved V gene accounts for under half of the shortfall where checked; the remainder is of unknown origin. V, J and clone size were drawn from that table, and D and trimming were deduced from the DNA. In all, the sample holds approximately 150,000 clones, and approximately 88% of those were seen once. Of the sample, roughly 0.98% falls within the top ten clones.

The CDR3 spans 12 residues, from the cysteine through the phenylalanine. The read is trimmed to its CDR3 DNA, 36 bases read in frame from base 1. At the junction V is shortened by 5 bases and J by 3 bases, with 8 bases in between. CDR1 and CDR2 are read off the germline V gene (reference sequence) as LNHDA and SQIVND. The time point label of this sample denotes: about 28 days (+/-7) after the second vaccine dose. AZD1222 recipients given second doses at about 4 weeks or at about 12 weeks were pooled, since spike-specific TCR depth and breadth were not found to differ between the two schedules. Samples from vaccinated people were obtained from the UK trials COV001 and COV002, which included a single-blind randomized controlled phase 2/3 trial of AZD1222 (ChAdOx1 nCoV-19) in healthy adults. For TCRbeta chain sequencing, PBMC samples were collected from trial participants at day 0 and at day 28 after the second dose.

About this clone: What this receptor recognizes is not known. Qualities for individual bases were not recorded, and no much larger clone is one base off.

Recombination joined TRBV19 with TRBJ2-7; the D segment cannot be called with confidence. The sequencing used peripheral blood, collected 28 days after the second AZD1222 dose. This clonotype was sampled from an adult who received the AZD1222 COVID-19 vaccine. CDR3 protein: CASSASGYEQYF. The sequenced DNA is TGTGCCAGTAGTGCATCTGGCTACGAGCAGTACTTC.